This T cell receptor beta chain was identified during a study of blood T cell repertoires in COVID-19 (dated by TCRdb to the early 2020s). For the study in its entirety: Samples from collaborators originated in the United States, Italy and Spain and spanned both the acute and convalescent phases of COVID-19. The prospective study material was composed of cDNA or gDNA derived from T cells, B-cell-depleted T cells, or PBMCs. Subjects who had been exposed to COVID-19, were actively infected with it, or had recovered from it provided the deeply sampled blood TCRbeta repertoires that made up the dataset. A freely available public database, intended as a resource for researchers studying the immune response to SARS-CoV-2, is where the repertoires were released. Samples were obtained from the ongoing ImmuneRACE study (first 160 participants) and from over 1,000 subjects provided by 6 global collaborators. The sample metadata nearly always contained a de-identified subject ID, COVID-19 status, age in years and sex. HLA class I and class II types, where available, came from metadata supplied by the sample provider rather than from assay-based typing. Points the paper makes about the study in general: The quantity of clinical and demographic metadata differed by source and by participant and was supplied without curation.

From cysteine to phenylalanine, the CDR3 is 14 amino acids long. The only DNA kept is the CDR3, 42 bases in frame from the first base. Whole blood was collected in K2EDTA tubes by collaborating institutions according to the institutions' own protocols. For TCRbeta analysis, collaborator samples were shipped as frozen whole blood, as isolated PBMCs, or as DNA extracted from either sample type. This clone has only a few counts. Its antigen remains undetermined. Base qualities are not provided; no much larger clone lies one nucleotide away. The immunoSEQ Assay, a bias-controlled multiplex PCR, was used to amplify TCRbeta CDR3 regions from genomic DNA. The authors' pipeline ran thus. Within the assay, amplification of reference gene primers was used to estimate how many nucleated cells each sample contained. To quantify the absolute abundance of each unique TCRbeta CDR3 rearrangement, sequence reads were collapsed and filtered. For each sample, productive Simpson clonality was calculated by taking the square root of Simpson's diversity index across productive rearrangements. The table comes from immuneACCESS by way of TCRdb, which keeps in-frame sequences with V and J called. Part of the clones is missing from these tables; in studies checked, under half for an unresolved V gene and the rest for unknown reasons. V, J and clone size are those of that table, while D and trimming were read from the DNA. Counted in this sample were approximately 670,000 clones; about 87% of them appeared once. The ten top clones hold roughly 0.25% of the sample.

The chain uses TRBV1 and TRBJ1-6. TRBV1 corresponds to a pseudogene. The clonotype comes from a woman between 18 and 29 years old with acute or convalescent COVID-19. Sequenced sample: peripheral blood. CDR3 reads: CTSSQAIFISPLHF. The DNA sequence reads TGCACCAGCAGCCAAGCTATTTTTATTTCACCCCTCCACTTT.